What follows describes a single T cell receptor (beta chain). Antigen specificity is unknown. The data were taken from a study of shared clonotypes between healthy human individuals. The overall study: Researchers assigned three CD4 naive, three CD4 memory, two CD8 naive and one CD8 memory plate to each donor. Findings and caveats of the study: A few donors held about 5% of naive CD4 clonotypes in common.

Clones were read by immunoSEQ multiplex PCR, and TCRdb kept only the in-frame ones, dropping some. Of fewer than 1 million clones listed, around 96% are singletons. Positively selected for CCR7, the CD45RO-negative cells used as naive CD8 cells excluded terminally differentiated effector memory CD45RA+ cells. J gave up 8 bases and V 4 bases, and 16 bases lay outside the gene matches. The CDR3 is 17 amino acids. CDR1 and CDR2 (germline): SGHTS, YDEGEE. The sequenced sample consisted of naive CD8+ T cells sorted from blood. The V call is TRBV5-8, the J call TRBJ1-4; 8 positions match TRBD1. This clonotype originated in a man aged 25-45 years in good health. This CDR3 is CASSTQGAKASEEKLFF. DNA of the CDR3: TGTGCCAGCAGCACCCAGGGGGCGAAGGCGTCTGAAGAAAAACTGTTTTTT. The whole variable domain, filled in from reference TRBV5-8 and TRBJ1-4, reads EAGVTQSPTHLIKTRGQQATLRCSPISGHTSVYWYQQALGLGLQFLLWYDEGEERNRGNFPPRFSGRQFPNYSSELNVNALELEDSALYLCASSTQGAKASEEKLFFGSGTQLSVL.